This entry lists 17 T cell receptor beta chains sequenced from one sample in a study of blood T cell repertoires in COVID-19. This table comes from immunoSEQ multiplex PCR, and its TCRdb copy is limited to in-frame clones, with some not included. This table has approximately 150,000 clones, 81% appearing once. The sequenced material came from PBMCs or T cells enriched from blood (not recorded which). These TCRs come from a middle-aged woman with acute COVID-19.

CDR3 sequence reads: CASGGLARTGELFF. CDR3 nucleotides: TGTGCCAGCGGCGGTCTAGCGAGGACCGGGGAGCTGTTTTTT. The V and J genes are TRBV6-5 and TRBJ2-2; D is perhaps TRBD2 (6 bases). Looked up from germline, CDR1 is MNHEY and CDR2 is SVGAGI. The CDR3 contains 14 residues. The V gene lost 8 bases and the J gene lost 5 bases, with 15 bases spanning the gap.

The chain carries TRBV6-5 and TRBJ2-5; D remains ambiguous. Trimming shortened V by 5 bases and J by 1 base, and 8 bases separated the two germline ends. The germline CDR1 and CDR2 sequences are MNHEY and SVGAGI. This CDR3 has 13 residues. The CDR3 bases are TGTGCCAGCAGTCCGGGTTTCCAAGAGACCCAGTACTTC. Amino acids: CASSPGFQETQYF.

For the CDR3, the DNA is TGTGCCTGGAGTTCACCCCACAGGACAATCTATGGCTACACCTTC. Translating it yields CAWSSPHRTIYGYTF. The chain recombines TRBV30 with TRBJ1-2, with a tentative D call TRBD1 (5 bases). The CDR3 consists of 15 residues. In germline, CDR1 is GTSNPN, CDR2 SVGIG (reference sequence). V was pared by 2 bases and J by 4 bases, with 17 bases between.

V and J are TRBV5-8 and TRBJ1-1, with D possibly matching TRBD1 (6 bases). CDR1 and CDR2 (germline): SGHTS, YDEGEE. The CDR3 runs to 13 residues. V was pared by 5 bases and J by 1 base, with 9 bases between. The CDR3 DNA sequence: TGTGCCAGCAGATGGGGACAGAACACTGAAGCTTTCTTT. It translates to CASRWGQNTEAFF.

The chain employs TRBV19 and TRBJ1-1, with 8 bases lining up with TRBD1. The CDR3 runs to 15 residues. V was pared by 7 bases and J by 6 bases, with 13 bases of the junction left unmatched. Germline V lookup: CDR1 LNHDA, CDR2 SQIVND (reference sequence). Written as DNA, the CDR3 is TGTGCCAGTACCCTAATCGGGCAGGGGGCTCCTGAAGCTTTCTTT. This gives the protein CASTLIGQGAPEAFF.

The V call is TRBV30, the J call TRBJ2-1; D is perhaps TRBD2 (5 bases). Germline-derived CDR1 and CDR2 are GTSNPN and SVGIG (reference sequence). The CDR3 is 14 residues long. The V end was cut by 5 bases, the J end by 1 base, with 12 bases between. The CDR3 DNA is TGTGCCTGGGACCGGGGAGAATCCTACAATGAGCAGTTCTTC. It is translated as CAWDRGESYNEQFF.

This clone appeared once. The chain employs TRBV4-1 and TRBJ1-5; 7 nucleotides line up with TRBD1. The ends lost 4 bases at V and 5 bases at J; junction bases unmatched: 5. From germline, CDR1 is MGHRA and CDR2 YSYEKL. The CDR3 sequence is 14 residues long. The CDR3 is CASSPTGDDQPQHF. The CDR3 nucleotides read TGCGCCAGCAGCCCCACAGGGGATGATCAGCCCCAGCATTTT.

This chain uses TRBV7-9 with TRBJ1-4; TRBD1 matches at 7 bases. CDR3 length: 14 amino acids. CDR1 SEHNR and CDR2 FQNEAQ come from the germline V gene (reference sequence). The V segment lost 1 base and the J segment 14 bases; nucleotides outside the gene matches: 10. DNA of the CDR3: TGTGCCAGCAGCTTAGATGGGACAGCCCTTAGCCTGTTTTTT. It translates to CASSLDGTALSLFF.

This clone was seen ten or more times. This sequence joins TRBV6-5 and TRBJ1-2; 7 bases fit TRBD1. The germline V gene encodes CDR1 MNHEY and CDR2 SVGAGI. The CDR3 spans 14 residues. After removal of 4 bases from V and 8 bases from J, the junction contained 10 bases not matched to a gene. The DNA of the CDR3 is TGTGCCAGCAGTTCGACAGGGCCCTATGGAGGCTACACCTTC. Amino acids: CASSSTGPYGGYTF.

This CDR3 is CASSTGQLMNTEAFF. CDR3 coding DNA: TGTGCCAGCAGTACGGGACAGCTCATGAACACTGAAGCTTTCTTT. The chain has TRBV28 and TRBJ1-1, with 7 bases matching TRBD1. The CDR3 is 15 residues long. The junction had 6 bases not matched to a gene; V was cut back by 5 bases and J by 0 bases. Germline assignment: CDR1 MDHEN and CDR2 SYDVKM.

This rearrangement joins TRBV27 to TRBJ2-6; D may be TRBD1 (5 bases). Between the trimmed V and J ends, which lost 5 bases and 2 bases, there was a span of 10 bases. The CDR3 spans 15 residues. CDR1 MNHEY and CDR2 SMNVEV come from the germline V gene (reference sequence). The CDR3 DNA reads TGTGCCAGCAGTCCCTCCAGGGCTGGGGCCAACGTCCTGACTTTC. Residues: CASSPSRAGANVLTF.

The rearrangement joins TRBV4-1 to TRBJ2-2; D possibly corresponds to TRBD2 (6 bases). Trimming took off 0 bases at V and 4 bases at J, with 15 bases between the two ends. The germline V gene has CDR1 MGHRA and CDR2 YSYEKL. CDR3 length: 17 residues. The CDR3 sequence: CASSQEAASVITGELFF. DNA for the CDR3: TGCGCCAGCAGCCAAGAAGCGGCTAGCGTAATCACCGGGGAGCTGTTTTTT.

V and J are TRBV2 and TRBJ2-3, with 9 bases aligning to TRBD2. With 4 bases clipped from V and 0 bases from J, the junction kept 2 bases outside the gene matches. Germline lookup yields CDR1 SNHLY and CDR2 FYNNEI. The CDR3 spans 15 residues. Here the CDR3 reads CASSGLAESTDTQYF. The DNA for the CDR3 is TGTGCCAGCAGTGGACTAGCGGAAAGCACAGATACGCAGTATTTT.

The table lists this clone with a count of one. This chain connects TRBV18 to TRBJ2-5; D is unclear. V lost 2 bases and J 5 bases, leaving 15 bases between the germline ends. Germline assignment: CDR1 KGHSH and CDR2 LQKENI. This CDR3 is built from 15 residues. The CDR3 nucleotides read TGTGCCAGCTCACCAGAGGTCGGATCGAGGGAGACCCAGTACTTC. It encodes CASSPEVGSRETQYF.

The gene calls are TRBV7-2 and TRBJ1-2; TRBD1 might be the D (5 bases). The CDR3 runs to 15 residues. The germline V gene encodes CDR1 SGHTA and CDR2 FQGNSA. Trimming took 3 bases from V and 2 from J, leaving 13 bases between them. The CDR3 DNA reads TGTGCCAGCAGCTTCACAGGTTCTGACAACTATGGCTACACCTTC. The encoded protein is CASSFTGSDNYGYTF.

The chain is built from TRBV7-2 and TRBJ1-3; D uncertain. The CDR3 is made up of 15 amino acids. The germline V gene has CDR1 SGHTA and CDR2 FQGNSA. Deletions cut 2 bases from V and 2 bases from J, with 10 bases between. The CDR3 nucleotides read TGTGCCAGCAGCTTATCGAGGGTCCCTGGAAACACCATATATTTT. Translated, it gives CASSLSRVPGNTIYF.

V usage is TRBV24-1 and J usage is TRBJ2-1; D remains ambiguous. Germline V gene data show CDR1 as KGHDR and CDR2 as SFDVKD. V lost 8 bases and J 2 bases, leaving 12 bases between the germline ends. The CDR3 contains 14 residues. In nucleotides, the CDR3 is TGTGCCACCATCCCCGCCAGCGCCTACAATGAGCAGTTCTTC. The encoded protein is CATIPASAYNEQFF.